These 28 T cell receptor beta chains were all obtained from the same sample, sequenced in a study of T cells in localized non-small cell lung cancer. Only in-frame clones appear in the TCRdb table, and some are missing; sequencing was by immunoSEQ multiplex PCR. The sample shows approximately 15,000 clones, over 75% of them seen only once. This material consisted of peripheral blood mononuclear cells, taken before any cancer treatment. These receptors all come from a male donor aged 60 or over with stage II lung adenocarcinoma.

This clone was detected once. This chain connects TRBV5-5 to TRBJ2-7; D gene ambiguous. Germline-derived CDR1 and CDR2 are SGHKS and YYEKEE (reference sequence). V lost 0 bases, J lost 4 bases, and 11 bases lay in between. The CDR3 totals 14 residues. The CDR3 bases are TGTGCCAGCAGCTTGGTTGTGACACAATACGAGCAGTACTTC. It translates to CASSLVVTQYEQYF.

The chain has TRBV29-1 and TRBJ1-1, with D perhaps matching TRBD1 (5 bases). The germline V gene encodes CDR1 SQVTM and CDR2 ANQGSEA. V was clipped by 5 bases and J by 8 bases, with 12 bases between them. This CDR3 region has 11 residues. The CDR3 region has the DNA TGCAGCGTTAGGGACGAGTACGAAGCTTTCTTT. This gives the protein CSVRDEYEAFF.

The chain recombines TRBV7-9 with TRBJ2-6; D gene ambiguous. This CDR3 is built from 18 residues. Germline V CDR1 and CDR2: SEHNR, FQNEAQ (reference sequence). Trimming took 2 bases from V and 5 from J, leaving 19 bases between them. This CDR3 is CASSLRRYHESRANVLTF. The CDR3 DNA reads as TGTGCCAGCAGCTTAAGAAGATACCATGAAAGTCGGGCCAACGTCCTGACTTTC. Full variable domain (outside the CDR3, taken from reference TRBV7-9 and TRBJ2-6): DTGVSQNPRHKITKRGQNVTFRCDPISEHNRLYWYRQTLGQGPEFLTYFQNEAQLEKSRLLSDRFSAERPKGSFSTLEIQRTEQGDSAMYLCASSLRRYHESRANVLTFGAGSRLTVL.

This chain links TRBV2 with TRBJ1-6; D not certain. The V end lost 1 base, the J end lost 6 bases, and 7 bases lay between the germline ends. This CDR3 has 14 amino acids. CDR1 is SNHLY and CDR2 is FYNNEI in the germline V gene. The CDR3 coding sequence is TGTGCCAGCAGTGAAGGAGCACCTAATTCACCCCTCCACTTT. This codes for CASSEGAPNSPLHF.

The chain is built from TRBV6-4 and TRBJ2-6; D is perhaps TRBD1 (6 bases). Trimming left V 10 bases short and J 0 bases short, with 16 bases between. Per the germline V gene, CDR1 is MRHNA and CDR2 is SNTAGT. The CDR3 contains 16 residues. In nucleotides, the CDR3 is TGTGCCACCGGGACATCAGCGAGCTCTGGGGCCAACGTCCTGACTTTC. It translates to CATGTSASSGANVLTF.

This clone showed up just once. The chain recombines TRBV7-8 with TRBJ1-1; the D gene is possibly TRBD1 (5 bases). CDR1 is SGHVS, CDR2 FQNEAQ, per germline. V lost 1 base and J lost 0, with 9 bases in between. The CDR3 loop spans 15 amino acids. CDR3 in amino acids: CASSLVRGMNTEAFF. DNA for the CDR3: TGTGCCAGCAGCTTAGTGAGGGGAATGAACACTGAAGCTTTCTTT.

The rearrangement joins TRBV27 to TRBJ1-2, with a weak D call TRBD1 (5 bases). CDR1 MNHEY and CDR2 SMNVEV come from the germline V gene (reference sequence). This CDR3 is 13 amino acids long. V was pared by 3 bases and J by 6 bases, with 11 bases between. The CDR3 sequence: CASSFRGEDGYTF. CDR3 coding DNA: TGTGCCAGCAGTTTCCGAGGGGAGGATGGCTACACCTTC.

V is TRBV7-9 and J is TRBJ1-2; D is uncertain. Trimming left V 5 bases short and J 6 bases short, with 16 bases between. From germline, CDR1 is SEHNR and CDR2 FQNEAQ (reference sequence). The CDR3 spans 14 residues. CDR3 region: CASSPTPGSHGYTF. CDR3 DNA sequence: TGTGCCAGCAGCCCTACCCCCGGTAGTCATGGCTACACCTTC.

This chain connects TRBV9 to TRBJ2-3; 9 bases align to TRBD2. This CDR3 is 15 amino acids long. Trimming took 0 bases from V and 5 from J; bases not matched to a gene: 4. Germline CDR1 reads SGDLS; CDR2 reads YYNGEE. The CDR3 spells CASSVGGRAGDTQYF. CDR3 nucleotide sequence: TGTGCCAGCAGCGTAGGCGGGAGGGCCGGAGATACGCAGTATTTT.

V is TRBV28 and J is TRBJ1-5; D is unresolved. Germline loops: CDR1 MDHEN, CDR2 SYDVKM. V shed 3 bases and J shed 3 bases, with 15 bases lying between them. The CDR3 is 16 amino acids. CDR3: CASSFLLRGSNQPQHF. CDR3 in DNA: TGTGCCAGCAGTTTCCTTTTGCGCGGTTCCAATCAGCCCCAGCATTTT.

The CDR3 DNA is TGTGCCAGCAGTGAAGGAACCTCCTTGGAGACCCAGTACTTC. Encoded protein: CASSEGTSLETQYF. This rearrangement joins TRBV2 to TRBJ2-5; no clear D gene. This CDR3 is built from 14 residues. CDR1 is SNHLY, CDR2 FYNNEI, per germline. V lost 1 base and J 5 bases, leaving 11 bases between the germline ends.

This chain joins TRBV11-2 and TRBJ2-7; D may match TRBD1 or TRBD2 (5 bases each). Trimming took 7 bases from V and 6 from J, leaving 19 bases between them. CDR1 is SGHAT and CDR2 is FQNNGV in the germline V gene. This CDR3 is built from 14 residues. The CDR3 is CASTPRQGRGEQYF. The DNA for the CDR3 is TGTGCCAGCACTCCCCGCCAGGGTCGGGGCGAGCAGTACTTC.

The rearrangement links TRBV2 to TRBJ2-6; D is unresolved. The CDR3 runs to 18 residues. Per germline, CDR1 SNHLY and CDR2 FYNNEI. V shed 3 bases and J shed 0 bases, with 15 bases lying between them. Written as DNA, the CDR3 is TGTGCCAGCAGTGAGGGTTGGCATCCCGGCTCTGGGGCCAACGTCCTGACTTTC. Protein product: CASSEGWHPGSGANVLTF.

The chain has TRBV7-9 and TRBJ2-1; 15 bases match TRBD2. CDR3 size: 16 residues. Germline V CDR1 and CDR2: SEHNR, FQNEAQ (reference sequence). V lost 8 bases to trimming and J lost 8 bases; unmatched junction nucleotides: 10. This chain's CDR3 is CASLDWTSGRADEQFF. The CDR3 DNA sequence: TGTGCCAGCCTTGACTGGACTAGCGGGAGGGCCGATGAGCAGTTCTTC.

The V call is TRBV21-1, the J call TRBJ2-7; the table names TRBD2, a call not compared with the DNA. TRBV21-1 is a known pseudogene. The CDR3 contains 16 residues. The CDR3 is CASSTGTSGDVYEQYF. CDR3 DNA sequence: TGTGCCAGCAGCACGGGGACTAGCGGGGACGTCTACGAGCAGTACTTC.

DNA of the CDR3: TGTGCCAGCAGTCCTTACCCCGGGGGCCAGGGAGGTTATCAGCCCCAGCATTTT. Its protein product is CASSPYPGGQGGYQPQHF. The chain recombines TRBV27 with TRBJ1-5, with D possibly matching TRBD1 (6 bases). V dropped 5 bases and J dropped 5 bases, with 25 bases sitting between them. The CDR3 contains 18 residues. CDR1 and CDR2 from the germline V gene are MNHEY and SMNVEV (reference sequence).

V is TRBV5-4 and J is TRBJ1-4; no firm D call. The CDR3 is made up of 12 amino acids. Trimming left V 7 bases short and J 7 bases short, with 11 bases between. The V gene's germline CDR1 is SGHNT and CDR2 YYREEE (reference sequence). As DNA, the CDR3 is TGTGCCAGCTCAACGGGCGGTGAAAAACTGTTTTTT. It codes for CASSTGGEKLFF.

The CDR3 here is CASSPATGSNQPQHF. CDR3 DNA sequence: TGTGCCAGCTCACCTGCGACAGGTAGCAATCAGCCCCAGCATTTT. This sequence joins TRBV18 and TRBJ1-5; D might be TRBD1 (6 bases). The germline CDR1 and CDR2 sequences are KGHSH and LQKENI. Trimming cost V 3 bases and J 0 bases, with 9 bases left between them. The CDR3 extends over 15 amino acids.

This chain connects TRBV18 to TRBJ1-1, with 7 bases matching TRBD1. The junction had 10 bases not matched to a gene; V was cut back by 5 bases and J by 1 base. The germline V gene encodes CDR1 KGHSH and CDR2 LQKENI. The CDR3 runs to 16 residues. The CDR3 region is CASSSKFTGANTEAFF. CDR3 bases: TGTGCCAGCTCATCTAAATTCACAGGGGCGAACACTGAAGCTTTCTTT.

This chain connects TRBV25-1 to TRBJ2-2; 7 nucleotides agree with TRBD2. The junction had 8 bases not matched to a gene; V was cut back by 1 base and J by 3 bases. Germline V gene sequence: CDR1 MGHDK, CDR2 SYGVNS. CDR3 length: 17 amino acids. The CDR3 bases are TGTGCCAGCAGTGAATGGGAGCGGGAAAACCACACCGGGGAGCTGTTTTTT. This gives the protein CASSEWERENHTGELFF.

The genes are TRBV29-1 and TRBJ1-1; possible D gene TRBD1, 5 bases. Trimming cost V 6 bases and J 10 bases, with 12 bases left between them. Germline V gene lookup returns CDR1 SQVTM and CDR2 ANQGSEA. CDR3 length: 10 amino acids. CDR3 protein: CSVREGRAFF. Written as DNA, the CDR3 is TGCAGCGTCCGGGAGGGGAGAGCTTTCTTT. Using reference TRBV29-1 and TRBJ1-1 for the parts outside the CDR3, the full variable domain is SAVISQKPSRDICQRGTSLTIQCQVDSQVTMMFWYRQQPGQSLTLIATANQGSEATYESGFVIDKFPISRPNLTFSTLTVSNMSPEDSSIYLCSVREGRAFFGQGTRLTVV.

The V call is TRBV5-1, the J call TRBJ1-4, with D tentatively TRBD1 (6 bases). Trimming removed 0 bases from V and 8 bases from J, with 14 bases in between. The germline V gene has CDR1 SGHRS and CDR2 YFSETQ. This CDR3 contains 15 residues. CDR3 in amino acids: CASSLGGQRGEKLFF. The CDR3 DNA follows: TGCGCCAGCAGCTTGGGCGGACAGAGAGGAGAAAAACTGTTTTTT.

The chain is built from TRBV2 and TRBJ2-2, with 11 nucleotides matching TRBD1. V trimming: 6 bases; J trimming: 7 bases; junction bases outside the gene matches: 7. This CDR3 is built from 15 residues. Germline values: CDR1 SNHLY, CDR2 FYNNEI. CDR3 residues: CASRQGQGAVGELFF. CDR3 nucleotides: TGTGCCAGCAGGCAAGGACAGGGGGCCGTCGGGGAGCTGTTTTTT.

The rearrangement joins TRBV7-9 to TRBJ2-5; D uncertain. V lost 1 base to trimming and J lost 2 bases, with 8 bases between them. Per germline, CDR1 SEHNR and CDR2 FQNEAQ (reference sequence). There are 14 residues in the CDR3. The CDR3 sequence: CASSLGTVQETQYF. The CDR3 DNA reads as TGTGCCAGCAGCTTAGGCACTGTGCAAGAGACCCAGTACTTC.

The chain carries TRBV6-5 and TRBJ2-2; tentative D call: TRBD2 (6 bases). This CDR3 spans 15 amino acids. The germline V and J ends were trimmed by 5 bases and 3 bases, with 13 bases remaining between them. Germline lookup yields CDR1 MNHEY and CDR2 SVGAGI. For the CDR3, the DNA is TGTGCCAGCAGTGGCCGGGGGTTCGACACCGGGGAGCTGTTTTTT. Amino acid sequence: CASSGRGFDTGELFF.

This chain joins TRBV18 and TRBJ2-7; no clear D gene. Trimming pared 1 base from V and 0 bases from J, leaving 16 bases between. Germline assignment: CDR1 KGHSH and CDR2 LQKENI. The CDR3 totals 17 residues. The CDR3 protein is CASSPLGMVGSSYEQYF. As DNA, the CDR3 is TGTGCCAGCTCACCACTGGGTATGGTGGGGTCCTCCTACGAGCAGTACTTC.

The CDR3 sequence: CASSLARTGGPYNEQFF. CDR3 DNA: TGTGCCAGCAGCTTAGCCCGGACAGGGGGGCCCTACAATGAGCAGTTCTTC. The chain combines TRBV7-3 with TRBJ2-1; 10 bases are shared with TRBD1. This CDR3 comprises 17 residues. The germline V gene has CDR1 SGHTA and CDR2 FQGTGA. Trimming at V came to 2 bases and at J to 2 bases, leaving 6 bases not matched to a gene.

The chain couples TRBV19 to TRBJ1-3; D uncertain. The CDR3 extends over 15 amino acids. V gave up 1 base and J gave up 0 bases, with 7 bases separating them. The germline gives CDR1 LNHDA, CDR2 SQIVND (reference sequence). The CDR3 protein is CASSIAVNSGNTIYF. The CDR3 DNA reads TGTGCCAGTAGTATAGCGGTAAACTCTGGAAACACCATATATTTT.